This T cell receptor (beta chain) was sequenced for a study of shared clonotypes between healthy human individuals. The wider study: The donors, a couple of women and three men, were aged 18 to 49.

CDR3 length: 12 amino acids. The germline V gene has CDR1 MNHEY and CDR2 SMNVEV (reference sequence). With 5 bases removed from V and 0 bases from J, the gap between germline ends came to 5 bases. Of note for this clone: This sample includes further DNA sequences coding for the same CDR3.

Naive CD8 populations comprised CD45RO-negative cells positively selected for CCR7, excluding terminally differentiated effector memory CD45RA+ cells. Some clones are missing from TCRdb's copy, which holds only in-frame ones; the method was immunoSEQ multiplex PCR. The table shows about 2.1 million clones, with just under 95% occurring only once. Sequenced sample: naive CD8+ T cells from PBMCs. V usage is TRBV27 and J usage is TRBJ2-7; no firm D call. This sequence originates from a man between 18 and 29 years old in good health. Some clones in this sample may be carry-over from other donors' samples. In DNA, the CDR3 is TGTGCCAGCAGTGCAAGCTCCTACGAGCAGTACTTC. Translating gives CASSASSYEQYF.